This T cell receptor (beta chain) was obtained from a study of T cell changes during pregnancy in multiple sclerosis (dated by TCRdb to the late 2010s). At the level of the whole study: The study looked at changes in the T cell repertoire across pregnancy in women with multiple sclerosis.

Preparation of the library involved the immunoSEQ multiplex PCR assay. TCRdb provides this immuneACCESS table in a form limited to in-frame rearrangements. Some clones are lacking; in checked studies, under half of them reflect an unresolved V gene, and why the rest are absent is not known. Within this sample are about 83,000 clones, with about 90% of them counted one time only. The top ten clonotypes cover 3.5% of the sample. As for this clone: It has no known antigen specificity. No per-base quality is available; no much larger clone lies one base away.

The CDR3 runs 19 amino acids, cysteine and phenylalanine included. Only CDR3 DNA remains: 57 bases, in frame from the first base. The chain joins TRBV21-1 to TRBJ2-7; the tabulated D call, TRBD2, remains unverified against the DNA. TRBV21-1 is a recognized pseudogene. The receptor comes from a female donor in good health, serving as a control in a pregnancy study. Some clones in this sample may be carry-over from other donors' samples. The sample in question was PBMCs, obtained in the first trimester of pregnancy. In nucleotides, the sequence is TGTGCCAGCAGCAAAGATCGAGCGGGAGAGGACCTGGACCCCTACGAGCAGTACTTC. Protein translation: CASSKDRAGEDLDPYEQYF.